These T cell receptor beta chains were read from a single sample in a study of blood T cell repertoires in COVID-19. Generated by immunoSEQ multiplex PCR, the TCRdb table keeps only in-frame clones and is missing some. The profile shows approximately 50,000 clones, around 84% of them singletons. Sequenced sample: peripheral blood. The source of these receptors is a man in his 70s with active COVID-19. Both conserved end residues are part of each CDR3. Fields, in order: V gene, clone size, CDR3 length, J gene, D gene, CDR3 DNA, CDR3 protein. The D gene is left open where the match is weak. Part of the rows lack a size; the others show once, few, many or a class for expanded clones.

v_call: TRBV2; clone_size: once; cdr3_length: 13; j_call: TRBJ2-7; d_call: .; cdr3_nt: TGTGCCAGCAGCGCTGGACAGACCTACGAGCAGTACTTC; cdr3_aa: CASSAGQTYEQYF
v_call: TRBV13; clone_size: .; cdr3_length: 15; j_call: TRBJ2-7; d_call: TRBD2; cdr3_nt: TGTGCCAGCAGCTTACTGCGGGAGTTAACCTACGAGCAGTACTTC; cdr3_aa: CASSLLRELTYEQYF
v_call: TRBV15; clone_size: .; cdr3_length: 15; j_call: TRBJ1-2; d_call: .; cdr3_nt: TGTGCCACCAGCAGAGATGTCAGCGTTAACTATGGCTACACCTTC; cdr3_aa: CATSRDVSVNYGYTF
v_call: TRBV7-9; clone_size: .; cdr3_length: 16; j_call: TRBJ2-1; d_call: TRBD2; cdr3_nt: TGTGCCAGCAGCTTCCTGTTAGCGGGCCCATACAATGAGCAGTTCTTC; cdr3_aa: CASSFLLAGPYNEQFF
v_call: TRBV30; clone_size: .; cdr3_length: 15; j_call: TRBJ2-1; d_call: TRBD1; cdr3_nt: TGTGCCTGGAGTGTATCAGGGGGCCCATACAATGAGCAGTTCTTC; cdr3_aa: CAWSVSGGPYNEQFF
v_call: TRBV5-1; clone_size: .; cdr3_length: 14; j_call: TRBJ2-3; d_call: .; cdr3_nt: TGCGCCAGCAGCTTGGTCGGGGAAGCAGATACGCAGTATTTT; cdr3_aa: CASSLVGEADTQYF
v_call: TRBV28; clone_size: .; cdr3_length: 16; j_call: TRBJ1-4; d_call: .; cdr3_nt: TGTGCCAGCAGTCCAGGCCGATCCGCCCGTGGTGAAAAACTGTTTTTT; cdr3_aa: CASSPGRSARGEKLFF
v_call: TRBV19; clone_size: .; cdr3_length: 16; j_call: TRBJ1-1; d_call: .; cdr3_nt: TGTGCCAGTAGTACAACGGGACAACTTATGAACACTGAAGCTTTCTTT; cdr3_aa: CASSTTGQLMNTEAFF
v_call: TRBV4-1; clone_size: .; cdr3_length: 15; j_call: TRBJ1-1; d_call: TRBD1; cdr3_nt: TGCGCCAGCAGCCAAGCATACAGGGGGCGCGCTGAAGCTTTCTTT; cdr3_aa: CASSQAYRGRAEAFF
v_call: TRBV19; clone_size: .; cdr3_length: 14; j_call: TRBJ2-7; d_call: TRBD1; cdr3_nt: TGTGCCAGTAGTATTGGACAGGGGTACTACGAGCAGTACTTC; cdr3_aa: CASSIGQGYYEQYF
v_call: TRBV6-5; clone_size: .; cdr3_length: 13; j_call: TRBJ1-1; d_call: .; cdr3_nt: TGTGCCAGCAGTTCACTGGGGGGGATTGAAGCTTTCTTT; cdr3_aa: CASSSLGGIEAFF
v_call: TRBV19; clone_size: once; cdr3_length: 17; j_call: TRBJ1-5; d_call: TRBD1; cdr3_nt: TGTGCCAGTAGCGGACTGACAAGGACAGGTAGCAATCAGCCCCAGCATTTT; cdr3_aa: CASSGLTRTGSNQPQHF
v_call: TRBV7-6; clone_size: .; cdr3_length: 15; j_call: TRBJ1-3; d_call: .; cdr3_nt: TGTGCCAGCAGCTTAGGAGCGGACTCTGGAAACACCATATATTTT; cdr3_aa: CASSLGADSGNTIYF
v_call: TRBV4-3; clone_size: .; cdr3_length: 15; j_call: TRBJ2-5; d_call: TRBD1; cdr3_nt: TGCGCCAGCAGCCAAGGGGGGACAGGGCTAGAGACCCAGTACTTC; cdr3_aa: CASSQGGTGLETQYF
v_call: TRBV7-3; clone_size: .; cdr3_length: 14; j_call: TRBJ2-1; d_call: .; cdr3_nt: TGTGCCAGCAGCCAACTACGACCCCACAATGAGCAGTTCTTC; cdr3_aa: CASSQLRPHNEQFF
v_call: TRBV6-2/TRBV6-3; clone_size: .; cdr3_length: 16; j_call: TRBJ2-7; d_call: TRBD2; cdr3_nt: TGTGCCAGCAGCTCAGAACCGGGACTAGCGGACCACGAGCAGTACTTC; cdr3_aa: CASSSEPGLADHEQYF
v_call: TRBV6-1; clone_size: .; cdr3_length: 14; j_call: TRBJ2-3; d_call: TRBD2; cdr3_nt: TGTGCCAGCAGTGAGCGGGAGGACACAGATACGCAGTATTTT; cdr3_aa: CASSEREDTDTQYF
v_call: TRBV5-1; clone_size: .; cdr3_length: 15; j_call: TRBJ2-1; d_call: .; cdr3_nt: TGCGCCAGCAGCTTGGCCTCGACTACCTACAATGAGCAGTTCTTC; cdr3_aa: CASSLASTTYNEQFF
v_call: TRBV5-1; clone_size: few; cdr3_length: 13; j_call: TRBJ1-1; d_call: .; cdr3_nt: TGCGCCAGCAGCTTGGGCCCAATGGCCGAAGCTTTCTTT; cdr3_aa: CASSLGPMAEAFF
v_call: TRBV11-2; clone_size: .; cdr3_length: 17; j_call: TRBJ2-1; d_call: TRBD2; cdr3_nt: TGTGCCAGCAGTGGACTAGCGGGAGGATCCTTACGCAATGAGCAGTTCTTC; cdr3_aa: CASSGLAGGSLRNEQFF
v_call: TRBV27; clone_size: .; cdr3_length: 17; j_call: TRBJ1-4; d_call: TRBD1; cdr3_nt: TGTGCCAGCAAAGGTCGGGACAGGGGGCGACCTAATGAAAAACTGTTTTTT; cdr3_aa: CASKGRDRGRPNEKLFF
v_call: TRBV10-1; clone_size: .; cdr3_length: 14; j_call: TRBJ2-7; d_call: .; cdr3_nt: TGCGCCAGCAGTGAGGCAGACACTTCCTACGAGCAGTACTTC; cdr3_aa: CASSEADTSYEQYF
v_call: TRBV4-3; clone_size: .; cdr3_length: 16; j_call: TRBJ2-3; d_call: TRBD2; cdr3_nt: TGCGCCAGCAGTTCCGGGACTAGCGGTCCCACAGATACGCAGTATTTT; cdr3_aa: CASSSGTSGPTDTQYF
v_call: TRBV5-1; clone_size: .; cdr3_length: 18; j_call: TRBJ2-3; d_call: TRBD2; cdr3_nt: TGCGCCAGCAGCTCCGGACTAGCGGGCCTCCTGGGGGCAGATACGCAGTATTTT; cdr3_aa: CASSSGLAGLLGADTQYF
v_call: TRBV10-3; clone_size: .; cdr3_length: 17; j_call: TRBJ1-2; d_call: .; cdr3_nt: TGTGCCATCAGTGAGTCACCCAAACCCCCAGGGAGGAACGGCTACACCTTC; cdr3_aa: CAISESPKPPGRNGYTF
v_call: TRBV5-5; clone_size: .; cdr3_length: 14; j_call: TRBJ1-1; d_call: .; cdr3_nt: TGTGCCAGCAGCTTGGATAGAGGGAACACTGAAGCTTTCTTT; cdr3_aa: CASSLDRGNTEAFF
v_call: TRBV7-6; clone_size: .; cdr3_length: 16; j_call: TRBJ2-6; d_call: .; cdr3_nt: TGTGCCAGCAGCTTGGCAGCGGTCTCTGGGGCCAACGTCCTGACTTTC; cdr3_aa: CASSLAAVSGANVLTF
v_call: TRBV27; clone_size: .; cdr3_length: 16; j_call: TRBJ2-1; d_call: TRBD2; cdr3_nt: TGTGCCAGCAGTCTTCTGACTAGCGCCTCCCTAAATGAGCAGTTCTTC; cdr3_aa: CASSLLTSASLNEQFF
v_call: TRBV7-9; clone_size: .; cdr3_length: 13; j_call: TRBJ1-5; d_call: .; cdr3_nt: TGTGCCAGCAGTTCACAGGGAGATCAGCCCCAGCATTTT; cdr3_aa: CASSSQGDQPQHF
v_call: TRBV5-6; clone_size: .; cdr3_length: 15; j_call: TRBJ2-2; d_call: .; cdr3_nt: TGTGCCACACAGACTTTAGCGGAGAACACCGGGGAGCTGTTTTTT; cdr3_aa: CATQTLAENTGELFF
v_call: TRBV5-6; clone_size: .; cdr3_length: 15; j_call: TRBJ2-2; d_call: .; cdr3_nt: TGTGCCAGCAGCTTGTATAGCATGTCGACCGGGGAGCTGTTTTTT; cdr3_aa: CASSLYSMSTGELFF
v_call: TRBV5-1; clone_size: .; cdr3_length: 16; j_call: TRBJ2-2; d_call: TRBD2; cdr3_nt: TGCGCCAGCAGCTTGGTTACTAGCGGGAGTCACGGGGAGCTGTTTTTT; cdr3_aa: CASSLVTSGSHGELFF
v_call: TRBV5-6; clone_size: .; cdr3_length: 16; j_call: TRBJ2-5; d_call: .; cdr3_nt: TGTGCCAGCAGCTTTGGGGGGGCGGACACGTGGGAGACCCAGTACTTC; cdr3_aa: CASSFGGADTWETQYF
v_call: TRBV4-1; clone_size: .; cdr3_length: 15; j_call: TRBJ2-7; d_call: .; cdr3_nt: TGCGCCAGCAGCCTCCGGCAGGCGTCCTCCTACGAGCAGTACTTC; cdr3_aa: CASSLRQASSYEQYF
v_call: TRBV5-1; clone_size: .; cdr3_length: 14; j_call: TRBJ2-1; d_call: TRBD2; cdr3_nt: TGCGCCAGCAGCTTGGGACTAGCGGGCAATGAGCAGTTCTTC; cdr3_aa: CASSLGLAGNEQFF
v_call: TRBV7-9; clone_size: .; cdr3_length: 16; j_call: TRBJ2-3; d_call: TRBD2; cdr3_nt: TGTGCCAGCAGCCCCAGAGGACTAGCGGGAACAGATACGCAGTATTTT; cdr3_aa: CASSPRGLAGTDTQYF
v_call: TRBV21-1; clone_size: once; cdr3_length: 13; j_call: TRBJ2-7; d_call: .; cdr3_nt: TGTGCCAGCAGCAAAGGCCAGGACTACGAGCAGTACTTC; cdr3_aa: CASSKGQDYEQYF
v_call: TRBV7-2; clone_size: .; cdr3_length: 12; j_call: TRBJ2-2; d_call: .; cdr3_nt: TGTGCCAGCAGCCGCAGGGATGGGGAGCTGTTTTTT; cdr3_aa: CASSRRDGELFF
v_call: TRBV18; clone_size: .; cdr3_length: 16; j_call: TRBJ2-2; d_call: TRBD1; cdr3_nt: TGTGCCAGCTCACTCGAACAGGGGGCGAACACCGGGGAGCTGTTTTTT; cdr3_aa: CASSLEQGANTGELFF
v_call: TRBV29-1; clone_size: .; cdr3_length: 10; j_call: TRBJ1-1; d_call: .; cdr3_nt: TGCAGCGTTGAGCACGCCGGGTCCTTCTTT; cdr3_aa: CSVEHAGSFF
v_call: TRBV6-5; clone_size: .; cdr3_length: 14; j_call: TRBJ2-2; d_call: .; cdr3_nt: TGTGCCAGCAGTCGCGGGACAGCCGTCCCCGAGCTGTTTTTT; cdr3_aa: CASSRGTAVPELFF
v_call: TRBV5-4; clone_size: few; cdr3_length: 16; j_call: TRBJ2-3; d_call: TRBD2; cdr3_nt: TGTGCCAGCAGCTTGAGGCTAGCGGGAGGAGGAGATACGCAGTATTTT; cdr3_aa: CASSLRLAGGGDTQYF
v_call: TRBV9; clone_size: few; cdr3_length: 16; j_call: TRBJ2-1; d_call: TRBD2; cdr3_nt: TGTGCCAGCAGCGCTGAGGGAGCGGGAGCCGAAAATGAGCAGTTCTTC; cdr3_aa: CASSAEGAGAENEQFF
v_call: TRBV5-1; clone_size: .; cdr3_length: 14; j_call: TRBJ2-3; d_call: .; cdr3_nt: TGCGCCAGCAGCGTAATAGCCACCACAGATACGCAGTATTTT; cdr3_aa: CASSVIATTDTQYF
v_call: TRBV6-2/TRBV6-3; clone_size: .; cdr3_length: 13; j_call: TRBJ1-1; d_call: .; cdr3_nt: TGTGCCAGCAGCCTACAGGACGACCTTGAAGCTTTCTTT; cdr3_aa: CASSLQDDLEAFF
v_call: TRBV28; clone_size: .; cdr3_length: 16; j_call: TRBJ1-5; d_call: .; cdr3_nt: TGTGCCAGCAGTCCCTTCAGATCGGGGGGTAATCAGCCCCAGCATTTT; cdr3_aa: CASSPFRSGGNQPQHF
v_call: TRBV28; clone_size: .; cdr3_length: 17; j_call: TRBJ1-5; d_call: TRBD1; cdr3_nt: TGTGCCAGCAGTAGGGGGCAGACGGGGGTTGGCAATCAGCCCCAGCATTTT; cdr3_aa: CASSRGQTGVGNQPQHF
v_call: TRBV7-9; clone_size: .; cdr3_length: 14; j_call: TRBJ2-7; d_call: .; cdr3_nt: TGTGCCAGCAGCTTCGATAACGGAGCCTACGAGCAGTACTTC; cdr3_aa: CASSFDNGAYEQYF
v_call: TRBV11-2; clone_size: .; cdr3_length: 16; j_call: TRBJ2-1; d_call: TRBD2; cdr3_nt: TGTGCCAGCAGAACGACTAGCGGGAGTGCGGGGAATGAGCAGTTCTTC; cdr3_aa: CASRTTSGSAGNEQFF
v_call: TRBV19; clone_size: once; cdr3_length: 13; j_call: TRBJ1-5; d_call: .; cdr3_nt: TGTGCCAGTAGTGCTAACAGAAATCAGCCCCAGCATTTT; cdr3_aa: CASSANRNQPQHF
v_call: TRBV4-1; clone_size: .; cdr3_length: 17; j_call: TRBJ2-3; d_call: TRBD1; cdr3_nt: TGCGCCAGCAGCCACGGGGTGGCAGGGGGCGTGGGAGATACGCAGTATTTT; cdr3_aa: CASSHGVAGGVGDTQYF
v_call: TRBV5-1; clone_size: .; cdr3_length: 15; j_call: TRBJ2-1; d_call: TRBD2; cdr3_nt: TGCGCCAGCAGGACGGGGGGAAGCTCCTACAATGAGCAGTTCTTC; cdr3_aa: CASRTGGSSYNEQFF
v_call: TRBV9; clone_size: .; cdr3_length: 13; j_call: TRBJ2-2; d_call: .; cdr3_nt: TGTGCCAGCAGCGTATCTCCGACCGGGGAGCTGTTTTTT; cdr3_aa: CASSVSPTGELFF
v_call: TRBV7-9; clone_size: .; cdr3_length: 16; j_call: TRBJ1-2; d_call: .; cdr3_nt: TGTGCCAGCAGCTTAGTATCGGGGAGCCTGGCCTATGGCTACACCTTC; cdr3_aa: CASSLVSGSLAYGYTF
v_call: TRBV24-1; clone_size: .; cdr3_length: 16; j_call: TRBJ2-2; d_call: TRBD1; cdr3_nt: TGTGCCACCAGTGATTCCGGGACAGGGGTTCCCGGGGAGCTGTTTTTT; cdr3_aa: CATSDSGTGVPGELFF